The entry below describes one T cell receptor beta chain. These data are taken from a study of blood T cell repertoires in COVID-19. CDR1 is SGHTS and CDR2 is YDEGEE in the germline V gene. After removal of 1 base from V and 3 bases from J, the junction contained 5 bases not matched to a gene. CDR3 length: 15 residues. Source study methods: It was from reference gene primer amplification that nucleated cell counts were estimated. The data were produced by immunoSEQ multiplex PCR, yet TCRdb's version contains in-frame clones alone and is incomplete. D and trimming were read from the DNA, whereas the V and J calls and clone size are those reported in that table. This sample has some 100,000 clones; 90% occur once, and the top ten carry about 1.6%.

This receptor was obtained from a human donor with active COVID-19. The donor label of this sample is uncertain. The sequencing sample was made of peripheral blood. This chain uses TRBV5-8 with TRBJ2-7; TRBD1 matches at 9 bases. CDR3 sequence: CASSLFGTGIYEQYF. DNA of the CDR3: TGTGCCAGCAGCTTGTTCGGGACAGGGATCTACGAGCAGTACTTC. Variable domain in full (rest from reference TRBV5-8 and TRBJ2-7): EAGVTQSPTHLIKTRGQQATLRCSPISGHTSVYWYQQALGLGLQFLLWYDEGEERNRGNFPPRFSGRQFPNYSSELNVNALELEDSALYLCASSLFGTGIYEQYFGPGTRLTVT.